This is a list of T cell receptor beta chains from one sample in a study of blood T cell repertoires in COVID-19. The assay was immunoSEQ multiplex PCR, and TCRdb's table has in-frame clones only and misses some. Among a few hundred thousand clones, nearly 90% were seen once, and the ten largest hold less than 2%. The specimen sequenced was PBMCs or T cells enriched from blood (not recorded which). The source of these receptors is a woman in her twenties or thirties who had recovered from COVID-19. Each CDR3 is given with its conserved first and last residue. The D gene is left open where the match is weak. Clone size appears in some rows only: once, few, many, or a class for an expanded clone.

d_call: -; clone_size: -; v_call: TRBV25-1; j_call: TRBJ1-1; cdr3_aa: CASSDSGWTEAFF; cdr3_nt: TGTGCCAGCAGTGACTCGGGTTGGACTGAAGCTTTCTTT
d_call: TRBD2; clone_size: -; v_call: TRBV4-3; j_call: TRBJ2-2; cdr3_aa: CASSQPGLFTGELFF; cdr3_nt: TGCGCCAGCAGCCAACCGGGACTATTCACCGGGGAGCTGTTTTTT
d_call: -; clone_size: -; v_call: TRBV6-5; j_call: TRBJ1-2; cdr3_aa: CAGRGASNYGYTF; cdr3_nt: TGTGCTGGACGGGGGGCTTCTAACTATGGCTACACCTTC
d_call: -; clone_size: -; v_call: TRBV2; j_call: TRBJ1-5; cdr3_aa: CASSGSPAGWDNQPQHF; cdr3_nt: TGTGCCAGCAGTGGAAGCCCCGCAGGGTGGGACAATCAGCCCCAGCATTTT
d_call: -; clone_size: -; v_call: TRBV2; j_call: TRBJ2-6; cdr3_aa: CASTRQHSGANVLTF; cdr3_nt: TGTGCCAGCACTAGACAGCACTCTGGGGCCAACGTCCTGACTTTC
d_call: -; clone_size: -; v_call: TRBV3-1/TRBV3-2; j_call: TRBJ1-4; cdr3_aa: CASSQDRRAEKLFF; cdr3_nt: TGTGCCAGCAGCCAAGATCGGCGGGCCGAAAAACTGTTTTTT
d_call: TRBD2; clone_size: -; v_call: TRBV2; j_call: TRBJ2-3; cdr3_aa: CASSASSGGADTQYF; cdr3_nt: TGTGCCAGCAGTGCGTCTAGCGGGGGGGCAGATACGCAGTATTTT
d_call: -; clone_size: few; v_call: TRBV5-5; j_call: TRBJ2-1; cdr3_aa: CASSFTNRAWSYNEQFF; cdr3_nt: TGTGCCAGCAGCTTCACTAACAGGGCTTGGTCCTACAATGAGCAGTTCTTC
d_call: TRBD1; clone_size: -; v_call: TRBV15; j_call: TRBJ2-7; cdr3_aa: CATSISGTGDYEQYF; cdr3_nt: TGTGCCACCAGCATTTCCGGGACAGGGGATTACGAGCAGTACTTC
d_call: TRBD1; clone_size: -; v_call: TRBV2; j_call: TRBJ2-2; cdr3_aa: CASSRDRGRSNTGELFF; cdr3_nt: TGTGCCAGCAGTCGGGACAGGGGAAGGTCAAACACCGGGGAGCTGTTTTTT
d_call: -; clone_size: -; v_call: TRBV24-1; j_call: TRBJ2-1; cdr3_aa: CATERWGDNEQFF; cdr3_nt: TGTGCCACCGAGCGGTGGGGGGACAATGAGCAGTTCTTC
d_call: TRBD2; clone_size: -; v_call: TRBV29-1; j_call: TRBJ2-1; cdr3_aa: CSVEDYERESSEQFF; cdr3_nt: TGCAGCGTTGAAGATTACGAGCGGGAGTCTAGTGAGCAGTTCTTC
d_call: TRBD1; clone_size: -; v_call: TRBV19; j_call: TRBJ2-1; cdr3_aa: CASRRTGEYNEQFF; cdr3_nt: TGTGCCAGTAGGCGGACAGGGGAATACAATGAGCAGTTCTTC
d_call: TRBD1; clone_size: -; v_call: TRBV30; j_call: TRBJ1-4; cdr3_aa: CAWTPGQGNEKLFF; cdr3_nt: TGTGCCTGGACCCCGGGACAGGGAAATGAAAAACTGTTTTTT
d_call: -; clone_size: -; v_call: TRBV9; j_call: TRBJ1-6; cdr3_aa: CASNRGYNSPLHF; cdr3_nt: TGTGCCAGCAACCGGGGGTATAATTCACCCCTCCACTTT
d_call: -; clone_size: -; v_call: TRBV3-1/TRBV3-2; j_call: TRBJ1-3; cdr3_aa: CASSQRSSGNTIYF; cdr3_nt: TGTGCCAGCAGCCAAAGGAGTTCTGGAAACACCATATATTTT
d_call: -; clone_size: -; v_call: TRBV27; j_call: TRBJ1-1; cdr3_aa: CASSLGQNSFGDGEAFF; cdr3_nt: TGTGCCAGCAGTTTAGGACAGAATTCCTTTGGAGATGGTGAAGCTTTCTTT
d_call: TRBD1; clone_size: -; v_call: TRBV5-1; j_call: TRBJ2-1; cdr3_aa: CASTFRDSTYNEQFF; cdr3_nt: TGCGCCAGCACCTTCCGGGACAGCACTTACAATGAGCAGTTCTTC
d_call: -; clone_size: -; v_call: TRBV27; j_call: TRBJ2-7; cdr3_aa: CASSDTGGPYEQYF; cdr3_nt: TGTGCCAGCAGTGACACGGGGGGCCCCTACGAGCAGTACTTC
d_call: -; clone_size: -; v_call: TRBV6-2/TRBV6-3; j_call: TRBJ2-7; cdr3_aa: CASSYPTGLALSYEQYF; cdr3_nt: TGTGCCAGCAGTTACCCCACCGGCTTAGCACTTTCCTACGAGCAGTACTTC
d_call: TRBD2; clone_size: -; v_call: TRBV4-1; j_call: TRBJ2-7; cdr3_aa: CASSPRTSKTYEQYF; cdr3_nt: TGCGCCAGCAGCCCTCGGACTAGTAAAACCTACGAGCAGTACTTC
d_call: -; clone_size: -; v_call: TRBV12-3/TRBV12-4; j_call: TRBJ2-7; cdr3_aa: CASRGTGTRQYF; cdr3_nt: TGTGCCAGCAGGGGTACGGGAACCCGTCAGTACTTC
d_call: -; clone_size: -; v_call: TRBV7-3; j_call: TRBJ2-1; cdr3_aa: CASSIGSSSYNEQFF; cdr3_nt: TGTGCCAGCAGCATCGGGAGTTCGTCCTACAATGAGCAGTTCTTC
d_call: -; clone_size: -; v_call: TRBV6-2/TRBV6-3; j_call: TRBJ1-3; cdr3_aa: CASSSLRTSGNTIYF; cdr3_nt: TGTGCCAGCAGCTCCCTACGAACCTCTGGAAACACCATATATTTT
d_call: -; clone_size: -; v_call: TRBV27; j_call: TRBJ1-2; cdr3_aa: CASSLSAGIGYGYTF; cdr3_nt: TGTGCCAGCAGTTTATCAGCGGGGATCGGCTATGGCTACACCTTC
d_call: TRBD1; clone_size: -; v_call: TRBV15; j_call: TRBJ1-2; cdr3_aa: CATSRQGVLYGYTF; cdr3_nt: TGTGCCACCAGCAGACAGGGGGTTCTCTATGGCTACACCTTC
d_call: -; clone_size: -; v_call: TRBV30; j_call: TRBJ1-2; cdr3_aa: CAWTTNYGYTF; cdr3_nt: TGTGCCTGGACAACTAACTATGGCTACACCTTC
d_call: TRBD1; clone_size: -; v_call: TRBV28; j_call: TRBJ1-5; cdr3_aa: CASSSGQGVRGNQPQHF; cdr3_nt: TGTGCCAGCAGTTCGGGACAGGGGGTAAGAGGCAATCAGCCCCAGCATTTT
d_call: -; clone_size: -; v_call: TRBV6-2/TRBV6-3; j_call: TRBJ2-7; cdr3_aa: CASSPGLSVYEQYF; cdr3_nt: TGTGCCAGCAGTCCAGGACTGTCCGTGTACGAGCAGTACTTC
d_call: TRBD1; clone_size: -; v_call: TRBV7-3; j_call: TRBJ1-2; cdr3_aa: CASSATGYGGYTF; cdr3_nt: TGTGCCAGCAGCGCGACAGGGTACGGTGGCTACACCTTC
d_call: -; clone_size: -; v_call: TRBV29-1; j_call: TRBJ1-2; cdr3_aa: CSVGGTGMELGYTF; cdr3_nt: TGCAGCGTTGGAGGTACGGGGATGGAGCTTGGCTACACCTTC
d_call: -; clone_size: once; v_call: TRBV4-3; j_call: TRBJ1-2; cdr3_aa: CASSQDRRGGYTF; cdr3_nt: TGCGCCAGCAGCCAAGATAGGAGGGGTGGCTACACCTTC
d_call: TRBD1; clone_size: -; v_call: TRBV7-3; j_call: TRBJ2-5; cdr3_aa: CASSLTGGAGGAETQYF; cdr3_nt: TGTGCCAGCAGCTTAACCGGAGGGGCAGGGGGCGCTGAGACCCAGTACTTC
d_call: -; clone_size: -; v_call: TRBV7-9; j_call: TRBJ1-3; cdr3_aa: CASSLTNPVPGNTIYF; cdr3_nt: TGTGCCAGCAGCTTGACAAACCCGGTTCCTGGAAACACCATATATTTT
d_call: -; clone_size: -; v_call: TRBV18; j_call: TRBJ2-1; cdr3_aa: CASSPEYNEQFF; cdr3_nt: TGTGCCAGCTCACCAGAGTACAATGAGCAGTTCTTC
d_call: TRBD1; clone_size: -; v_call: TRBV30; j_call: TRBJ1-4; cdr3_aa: CAWSTGAGEKLFF; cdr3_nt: TGTGCCTGGAGCACAGGGGCTGGAGAAAAACTGTTTTTT
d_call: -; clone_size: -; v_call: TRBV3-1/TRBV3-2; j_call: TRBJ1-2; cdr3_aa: CASSQDETSRGAYGYTF; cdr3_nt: TGTGCCAGCAGCCAAGACGAAACCTCAAGGGGTGCCTATGGCTACACCTTC
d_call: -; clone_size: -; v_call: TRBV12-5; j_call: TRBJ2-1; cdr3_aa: CASGLPGSYNEQFF; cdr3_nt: TGTGCTAGTGGTTTGCCGGGATCCTACAATGAGCAGTTCTTC
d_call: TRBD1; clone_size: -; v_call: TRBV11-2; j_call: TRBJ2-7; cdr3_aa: CASSLGTGSSYEQYF; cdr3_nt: TGTGCCAGCAGCTTAGGGACAGGGAGCTCCTACGAGCAGTACTTC
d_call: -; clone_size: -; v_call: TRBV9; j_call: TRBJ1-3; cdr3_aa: CASSFRYGDGDTIYF; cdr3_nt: TGTGCCAGCAGCTTCCGATACGGGGATGGGGACACCATATATTTT
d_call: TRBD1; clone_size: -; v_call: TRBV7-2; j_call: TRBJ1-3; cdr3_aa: CASSSDRIGNTIYF; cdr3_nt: TGTGCCAGCAGCTCGGACAGGATTGGAAACACCATATATTTT
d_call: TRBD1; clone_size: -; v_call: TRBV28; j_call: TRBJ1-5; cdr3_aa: CASSSPGTGIQPQHF; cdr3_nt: TGTGCCAGCAGTTCACCCGGGACAGGGATACAGCCCCAGCATTTT
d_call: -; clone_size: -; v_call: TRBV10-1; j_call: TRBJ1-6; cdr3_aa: CASSEYGGELSPLHF; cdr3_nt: TGCGCCAGCAGTGAGTACGGTGGAGAATTGTCACCCCTCCACTTT
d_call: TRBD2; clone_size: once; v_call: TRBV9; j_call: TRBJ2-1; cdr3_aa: CASSGGGVSYNEQFF; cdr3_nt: TGTGCCAGCAGCGGCGGGGGGGTCTCCTACAATGAGCAGTTCTTC